A selection of T cell receptor beta chains follows, all from one sample in a study of blood T cell repertoires in COVID-19. The data were produced by immunoSEQ multiplex PCR, yet TCRdb's version contains in-frame clones alone and is incomplete. Of under 450,000 clones in the sample, roughly 86% were seen once. The specimen was PBMCs or T cells enriched from blood (not recorded which). These receptors originate from a man aged 25 to 40 who had recovered from COVID-19. Each CDR3 is given with its conserved first and last residue. The D gene is left open where the match is weak. Clone size, where shown, is once, few, many, or a class for clones that have expanded.

d_call j_call clone_size v_call cdr3_aa cdr3_nt
NA TRBJ1-1 NA TRBV4-1 CASSQERTVNTEAFF TGCGCCAGCAGCCAAGAGAGGACAGTGAACACTGAAGCTTTCTTT
NA TRBJ2-7 few TRBV11-2 CASGPGGSYEQYF TGTGCCAGCGGCCCCGGGGGCTCCTACGAGCAGTACTTC
TRBD1 TRBJ1-5 NA TRBV2 CASRPGQPPTVGNQPQHF TGTGCCAGCAGACCGGGACAGCCACCGACGGTGGGCAATCAGCCCCAGCATTTT
NA TRBJ1-1 NA TRBV3-1/TRBV3-2 CASSPTEENTEAFF TGTGCCAGCAGCCCCACTGAAGAGAACACTGAAGCTTTCTTT
NA TRBJ1-4 NA TRBV6-2/TRBV6-3 CASSPTSAEKLFF TGTGCCAGCAGCCCGACGAGCGCGGAAAAACTGTTTTTT
TRBD1 TRBJ1-3 NA TRBV19 CASTAQGLHSGNTIYF TGTGCCAGTACTGCACAGGGGCTACACTCTGGAAACACCATATATTTT
NA TRBJ1-2 NA TRBV7-9 CASSFLPGEASDYGYTF TGTGCCAGCAGCTTTCTCCCCGGGGAGGCTTCCGACTATGGCTACACCTTC
TRBD2 TRBJ2-3 NA TRBV27 CASSTWTSGGATDTQYF TGTGCCAGCAGTACGTGGACTAGCGGGGGGGCGACAGATACGCAGTATTTT
NA TRBJ1-5 NA TRBV7-8 CASSQFGSHSNQPQHF TGTGCCAGCAGCCAATTCGGGAGTCATAGCAATCAGCCCCAGCATTTT
NA TRBJ2-2 NA TRBV11-2 CASSLRWDTGELFF TGTGCCAGCAGTCTCAGGTGGGACACCGGGGAGCTGTTTTTT
NA TRBJ2-7 NA TRBV6-5 CASTRDTTTYEQYF TGTGCCAGCACCAGGGACACCACGACCTACGAGCAGTACTTC
NA TRBJ1-2 NA TRBV29-1 CSVVDGGISGYTF TGCAGCGTTGTAGACGGGGGGATAAGTGGCTACACCTTC
NA TRBJ2-7 NA TRBV6-5 CASSYSEQNEQYF TGTGCCAGCAGTTACTCGGAACAGAACGAGCAGTACTTC
TRBD1 TRBJ2-1 NA TRBV5-4 CASSLHSMTGGHNEQFF TGTGCCAGCAGCTTACACTCCATGACAGGGGGCCACAATGAGCAGTTCTTC
NA TRBJ1-2 NA TRBV30 CAWSGGTNNYGYTF TGTGCCTGGAGTGGAGGGACAAATAACTATGGCTACACCTTC
TRBD1 TRBJ1-2 NA TRBV9 CASSPTPDRAGYGYTF TGTGCCAGCAGCCCGACCCCGGACAGGGCGGGCTATGGCTACACCTTC
TRBD1 TRBJ1-5 NA TRBV6-1 CASSEGDRYNQPQHF TGTGCCAGCAGTGAAGGGGACAGATACAATCAGCCCCAGCATTTT
NA TRBJ1-1 once TRBV6-5 CASSKKDWTAEAFF TGTGCCAGCAGCAAGAAAGATTGGACAGCTGAAGCTTTCTTT
TRBD2 TRBJ2-1 once TRBV4-1 CASSQGSGSGGAGEQFF TGCGCCAGCAGCCAAGGGTCAGGTAGCGGGGGGGCGGGTGAGCAGTTCTTC
NA TRBJ1-6 NA TRBV6-1 CASSEGFGGGNSPLHF TGTGCCAGCAGTGAAGGGTTTGGGGGGGGGAATTCACCCCTCCACTTT
NA TRBJ1-2 NA TRBV29-1 CSASDSDYGYTF TGCAGCGCTTCCGACAGCGACTATGGCTACACCTTC
NA TRBJ1-6 few TRBV30 CAWRLAGSSSYNSPLHF TGTGCCTGGCGTCTCGCGGGGTCGAGCTCCTATAATTCACCCCTCCACTTT
NA TRBJ1-6 NA TRBV5-8 CASSLEGESYNSPLHF TGTGCCAGCAGCTTGGAAGGAGAAAGCTATAATTCACCCCTCCACTTT
TRBD1 TRBJ1-2 NA TRBV29-1 CSVEVPGGGYGYTF TGCAGCGTTGAAGTCCCAGGGGGAGGCTATGGCTACACCTTC
NA TRBJ2-4 NA TRBV15 CATSRDPTGPNIQYF TGTGCCACCAGCAGAGATCCGACAGGTCCTAACATTCAGTACTTC
TRBD1 TRBJ2-7 many TRBV6-5 CASTPIGTGKYEQYF TGTGCCAGCACCCCCATAGGGACAGGGAAGTACGAGCAGTACTTC
TRBD1 TRBJ1-4 NA TRBV19 CASSHKRTGAEKLFF TGTGCCAGTAGCCACAAACGGACAGGGGCCGAAAAACTGTTTTTT
NA TRBJ2-7 NA TRBV6-5 CASSYRNSYEQYF TGTGCCAGCAGTTACAGGAACAGCTACGAGCAGTACTTC
NA TRBJ1-1 NA TRBV6-5 CASSSTGRGTEAFF TGTGCCAGCAGCTCTACAGGGAGGGGTACTGAAGCTTTCTTT
TRBD2 TRBJ2-1 NA TRBV29-1 CSVLLAGGYNEQFF TGCAGCGTTCTACTAGCGGGGGGATACAATGAGCAGTTCTTC
NA TRBJ2-2 NA TRBV30 CAWSKGAGGTGELFF TGTGCCTGGAGTAAGGGGGCAGGGGGGACCGGGGAGCTGTTTTTT
NA TRBJ1-1 NA TRBV7-2 CASSLVSARVSLEAFF TGTGCCAGCAGCTTAGTATCGGCCAGGGTGTCGCTTGAAGCTTTCTTT
NA TRBJ1-1 NA TRBV11-2 CASSFDPGNTEAFF TGTGCCAGCAGCTTTGATCCAGGGAACACTGAAGCTTTCTTT
TRBD2 TRBJ2-1 NA TRBV7-3 CASSLRPSGGNEQFF TGTGCCAGCAGCTTAAGGCCTAGCGGGGGGAATGAGCAGTTCTTC
NA TRBJ1-5 NA TRBV27 CASSLSRESNQPQHF TGTGCCAGCAGTCTTTCTAGAGAGAGCAATCAGCCCCAGCATTTT
TRBD2 TRBJ2-7 NA TRBV11-2 CASRRIAGHTSYEQYF TGTGCCAGCAGGAGAATAGCGGGGCATACCTCTTACGAGCAGTACTTC
NA TRBJ1-2 NA TRBV7-9 CASSLGRGGIDYGYTF TGTGCCAGCAGCCTGGGTCGCGGGGGAATCGACTATGGCTACACCTTC
NA TRBJ1-2 NA TRBV6-5 CASSSGAAYGYTF TGTGCCAGCAGTTCTGGGGCGGCTTATGGCTACACCTTC
TRBD1 TRBJ1-1 NA TRBV7-9 CASSSRTGETEAFF TGTGCCAGCAGCTCTCGAACAGGGGAAACTGAAGCTTTCTTT
TRBD2 TRBJ2-5 NA TRBV18 CASSPARGIGETQYF TGTGCCAGCTCACCTGCGCGGGGGATAGGGGAGACCCAGTACTTC
NA TRBJ1-4 NA TRBV30 CAWSEAGWNEKLFF TGTGCCTGGAGTGAGGCAGGTTGGAATGAAAAACTGTTTTTT
NA TRBJ2-7 NA TRBV5-4 CASSLQGPAGFDEQYF TGTGCCAGCAGCCTTCAGGGGCCCGCTGGCTTTGACGAGCAGTACTTC
NA TRBJ1-2 NA TRBV6-2/TRBV6-3 CASSYEGDYGYTF TGTGCCAGCAGTTACGAGGGCGACTATGGCTACACCTTC
NA TRBJ1-2 NA TRBV5-1 CASSLAESGYTF TGCGCCAGCAGCTTGGCGGAGAGCGGCTACACCTTC
TRBD1 TRBJ1-5 once TRBV6-5 CASRPGVGGSQPQHF TGTGCCAGCAGACCCGGCGTAGGGGGCTCTCAGCCCCAGCATTTT